Below, 21 T cell receptor beta chains from the same sample are listed, as sequenced in a study of regulatory T cells in long-lasting Graves disease. Time point reported: newly diagnosed GD, antithyroid drugs for less than 3 months. The authors made the TCR library using RNA they extracted from PBMCs. According to the study, TCR beta libraries were built with iRepertoire HTBI primers and CDR3-region Arm-PCR. MiXCR was run by TCRdb on the multiplex PCR reads, yielding one entry per CDR3 protein. The data contain some 410,000 distinct CDR3 sequences, less than 20% of them singletons. The sample was also reused in another study, on T cells in Graves' hyperthyroidism and ophthalmopathy.

Here the sequenced sample was peripheral blood mononuclear cells (PBMCs), taken at new diagnosis, from a patient treated with antithyroid drugs. The receptors were gathered from a woman aged 25-40 years with Graves disease.

The chain carries TRBV4-1 and TRBJ2-7; D gene uncertain. This CDR3 spans 14 amino acids. Germline CDR1 MGHRA, CDR2 YSYEKL. Trimming took 5 bases from V and 2 from J, leaving 13 bases between them. As DNA, the CDR3 is TGCGCCAGCAGCGGTGGCAGCCGAACCTACGAGCAGTACTTC. This sequence encodes CASSGGSRTYEQYF.

This clonotype has ten or more counts. The chain uses TRBV7-8 and TRBJ1-2, with 9 bases fitting TRBD1. From germline, CDR1 is SGHVS and CDR2 FQNEAQ. This CDR3 spans 17 amino acids. The V gene end was trimmed by 5 bases and the J gene end by 5 bases; junction bases not matched to a gene: 15. The CDR3 coding sequence is TGTGCCAGCAGCCCTTCCGGGACAGGGCCCCGGATATATGGCTACACCTTC. Residues: CASSPSGTGPRIYGYTF.

There are many counts of this clonotype. The CDR3 nucleotides read TGCAGTGCTAGAGATAGAAGGGGAGGGCTGAGAGACGAGCAGTACTTC. This gives the protein CSARDRRGGLRDEQYF. The genes are TRBV20-1 and TRBJ2-7, with 7 positions matching TRBD2. Germline trimming cut 0 bases from V and 5 bases from J; bases unmatched to any gene: 13. In germline, CDR1 is DFQATT, CDR2 SNEGSKA (reference sequence). The CDR3 has 16 amino acids.

This clonotype was picked up a small number of times. The chain employs TRBV12-5 and TRBJ1-1; 7 bases line up with TRBD1. The CDR3 consists of 14 residues. Losses at the gene ends were 6 bases for V and 4 bases for J; bases not matched to a gene: 8. Germline V lookup: CDR1 LGHNT, CDR2 FRNRAP. The CDR3 nucleotides read TGTGCTAGTGGGCCGACAGGGCGGTTCACTGAAGCTTTCTTT. Protein: CASGPTGRFTEAFF.

There are a few counts of this clonotype. The gene calls are TRBV7-9 and TRBJ2-1; TRBD1 agrees at 7 bases. Germline V gene lookup returns CDR1 SEHNR and CDR2 FQNEAQ (reference sequence). The CDR3 is 15 amino acids. J lost 0 bases, V lost 5 bases, and 4 bases had no gene match. CDR3 region: CASSKPGGSYNEQFF. The CDR3 DNA reads TGTGCCAGCAGCAAGCCAGGGGGCTCCTACAATGAGCAGTTCTTC.

This clonotype has ten or more counts. This chain links TRBV7-2 with TRBJ1-4, with D perhaps TRBD1 (5 bases). Germline V gives CDR1 SGHTA, CDR2 FQGNSA. CDR3 size: 15 residues. Between the trimmed V and J ends, which lost 5 bases and 2 bases, there was a span of 12 bases. This chain's CDR3 is CASSPGAGTNEKLFF. In nucleotides, the CDR3 is TGTGCCAGCAGCCCTGGCGCAGGGACTAATGAAAAACTGTTTTTT.

This clonotype showed up many times. This sequence joins TRBV28 and TRBJ1-5; D gene ambiguous. Per germline, CDR1 MDHEN and CDR2 SYDVKM. V lost 2 bases and J lost 2, with 10 bases in between. The CDR3 runs to 15 residues. In DNA form, the CDR3 reads TGTGCCAGCAGTTTAAGAGGGAACGGCAATCAGCCCCAGCATTTT. It specifies CASSLRGNGNQPQHF.

Notes on this clonotype: Possible read error: a much larger clone is one base away. The chain uses TRBV18 and TRBJ2-2; D may be TRBD2 (5 bases). The CDR3 spans 16 residues. The germline V gene encodes CDR1 KGHSH and CDR2 LQKENI. CDR3 coding DNA: TGTGCCAGCTCACACTCACGGAGATATGCACCCGGGGAGCTGTCTTTT. It yields the protein CASSHSRRYAPGELSF.

Many counts were recorded for this clonotype. V gene TRBV12-3 or TRBV12-4 combines with J gene TRBJ1-3; D uncertain. The V end lost 2 bases, the J end lost 0 bases, and 11 bases lay between the germline ends. This CDR3 has 16 amino acids. As DNA, the CDR3 is TGTGCCAGCAGTTTATCCGCCTTCTCCTCTGGAAACACCATATATTTT. It specifies CASSLSAFSSGNTIYF.

At least ten counts were recorded for this clonotype. The V call is TRBV28, the J call TRBJ2-3; D ambiguous. V was clipped by 7 bases and J by 0 bases, with 11 bases between them. The CDR3 has 14 amino acids. The germline CDR1 and CDR2 sequences are MDHEN and SYDVKM. The CDR3 DNA is TGTGCCAGCACCCCGGACCCTAGCACAGATACGCAGTATTTT. Residues: CASTPDPSTDTQYF.

The V and J genes are TRBV29-1 and TRBJ2-4; D possibly matches TRBD1 or TRBD2 (5 bases each). V lost 7 bases and J 0 bases, leaving 13 bases between the germline ends. Looked up from germline, CDR1 is SQVTM and CDR2 is ANQGSEA. The CDR3 has 14 residues. The CDR3 DNA sequence: TGCAGCGCCCGAGGGGCTCTAGCCAAAAACATTCAGTACTTC. Protein product: CSARGALAKNIQYF.

As for this clonotype: This probably arose from a read error, given a far larger clone one base away. This chain uses TRBV18 with TRBJ2-5; D perhaps matches TRBD1 (5 bases). The better agreement between TRBJ2-1 and the DNA end casts doubt on the J call. Germline V gene sequence: CDR1 KGHSH, CDR2 LQKENI. The CDR3 covers 13 residues. The CDR3 is CASSPRGAYEQFF. The CDR3 DNA sequence: TGTGCCAGCTCACCAAGGGGCGCCTACGAGCAGTTCTTC.

The V call is TRBV19, the J call TRBJ2-3; D not resolved. Germline loops: CDR1 LNHDA, CDR2 SQIVND (reference sequence). Trimming took 9 bases from V and 3 from J, leaving 10 bases between them. The CDR3 has 12 amino acids. In nucleotides, the CDR3 is TGTGCCAGCGGGTTACGGACAGATACGCAGTATTTT. Its protein is CASGLRTDTQYF.

This clonotype was counted many times. The chain couples TRBV24-1 to TRBJ2-1; TRBD2 matches at 9 bases. From germline, CDR1 is KGHDR and CDR2 SFDVKD. With V trimmed by 12 bases and J by 6 bases, 23 bases remained unmatched. The CDR3 has 18 amino acids. The CDR3 nucleotides read TGTGCCCCGACCACGGGGGCTAGCGGGATTCACCGGGGCAATGAGCAGTTCTTC. It encodes CAPTTGASGIHRGNEQFF.

V and J are TRBV6-1 and TRBJ1-5; D gene ambiguous. The CDR3 has 15 residues. Germline V gene sequence: CDR1 MNHNS, CDR2 SASEGT. Trimming took off 6 bases at V and 9 bases at J, with 21 bases between the two ends. CDR3 nucleotides: TGTGCCAGCAGCCTCTTGGGCTCGGCTGAGGGGCCCCAGCATTTT. It yields the protein CASSLLGSAEGPQHF.

The V gene is TRBV25-1, the J gene TRBJ2-4; D call uncertain. Looked up from germline, CDR1 is MGHDK and CDR2 is SYGVNS. The ends were cut back, 3 bases at V and 9 bases at J, with 21 bases in the middle. The CDR3 is 16 amino acids. The CDR3 nucleotides read TGTGCCAGCAGTGACCCCAACGTATCCCCCGTGGGCATTCAGTACTTC. Translated: CASSDPNVSPVGIQYF.

This clonotype has at least ten counts. The V and J genes are TRBV15 and TRBJ2-1; D call uncertain. Germline lookup yields CDR1 LNHNV and CDR2 YYDKDF (reference sequence). The CDR3 is 16 amino acids. V was pared by 5 bases and J by 2 bases, with 16 bases between. CDR3 in amino acids: CATSPSDQLTYNEQFF. The CDR3 DNA reads as TGTGCCACCAGCCCCTCAGACCAACTGACCTACAATGAGCAGTTCTTC. The full variable domain, rest sourced from reference TRBV15 and TRBJ2-1, is DAMVIQNPRYQVTQFGKPVTLSCSQTLNHNVMYWYQQKSSQAPKLLFHYYDKDFNNEADTPDNFQSRRPNTSFCFLDIRSPGLGDTAMYLCATSPSDQLTYNEQFFGPGTRLTVL.

The chain couples TRBV7-9 to TRBJ2-7, with D tentatively TRBD2 (6 bases). Germline CDR1 reads SEHNR; CDR2 reads FQNEAQ (reference sequence). The CDR3 is 18 amino acids. The germline V and J ends were trimmed by 5 bases and 4 bases, with 27 bases remaining between them. DNA of the CDR3: TGTGCCAGCAGCCATGGGGGACTGGTGGGACGCCTTGGTTACGAGCAGTACTTC. It yields the protein CASSHGGLVGRLGYEQYF.

This clonotype has ten or more counts. The CDR3, as DNA: TGTGCCATCAGTGAGTCGAGAGTGGGGAATGAGCAGTTCTTC. It translates to CAISESRVGNEQFF. This rearrangement joins TRBV10-3 to TRBJ2-1; D is unresolved. CDR3 length: 14 amino acids. V lost 0 bases to trimming and J lost 7 bases, with 10 bases between them. CDR1 is ENHRY and CDR2 is SYGVKD in the germline V gene.

This clonotype was seen a handful of times. V and J are TRBV7-9 and TRBJ2-1; 10 nucleotides match TRBD1. J lost 7 bases, V lost 5 bases, and 5 bases had no gene match. CDR1 is SEHNR and CDR2 is FQNEAQ in the germline V gene (reference sequence). The CDR3 is 14 residues long. The CDR3 protein is CASSHWDRGNEQFF. DNA for the CDR3: TGTGCCAGCAGCCATTGGGACAGGGGAAATGAGCAGTTCTTC.

The rearrangement links TRBV29-1 to TRBJ2-1; 11 bases map to TRBD2. V was pared by 6 bases and J by 4 bases, with 5 bases of the junction left unmatched. The CDR3 covers 14 residues. In germline, CDR1 is SQVTM, CDR2 ANQGSEA. DNA for the CDR3: TGCAGCGTGGGGGGACTAGCGGATTACAATGAGCAGTTCTTC. This encodes CSVGGLADYNEQFF.